This T cell receptor (beta chain) was identified during a study of shared clonotypes between healthy human individuals. Study results and caveats: A few donors had around 5% of their naive CD4 clonotypes in common.

Measured with immunoSEQ multiplex PCR; TCRdb has only the in-frame clones, and not every one. The table lists about 640,000 clones, 72% of them singletons. CDR1 is LNHDA and CDR2 is SQIVND in the germline V gene (reference sequence). CDR3 size: 14 residues. Trimming left V 0 bases short and J 1 base short, with 6 bases between. Points on this clone: Its matching antigen is unknown.

This TCR was sampled from a woman in her twenties or thirties in good health. This chain connects TRBV19 to TRBJ1-1; perhaps TRBD1 as D (5 bases). The sequencing input was memory CD4+ T cells sorted from blood. Subset of the sample: CD45RA-negative fraction. CDR3 amino acids: CASSIDGANTEAFF. CDR3 DNA: TGTGCCAGTAGTATAGATGGGGCGAACACTGAAGCTTTCTTT.